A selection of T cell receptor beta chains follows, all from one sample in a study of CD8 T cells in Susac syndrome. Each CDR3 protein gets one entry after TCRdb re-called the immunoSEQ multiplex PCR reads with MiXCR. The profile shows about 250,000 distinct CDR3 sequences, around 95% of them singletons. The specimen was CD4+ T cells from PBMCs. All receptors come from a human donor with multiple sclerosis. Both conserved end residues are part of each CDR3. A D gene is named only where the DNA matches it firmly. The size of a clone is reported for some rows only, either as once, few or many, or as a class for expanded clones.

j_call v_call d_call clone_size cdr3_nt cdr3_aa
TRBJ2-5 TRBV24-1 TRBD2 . TGTGCCACCAGGGCTAGCGGGAGTAGGGAGACCCAGTACTTC CATRASGSRETQYF
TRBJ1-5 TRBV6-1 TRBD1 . TGTGCCAGCAGTCCATTGGACAGGGGAAAAAATCAGCCCCAGCATTTT CASSPLDRGKNQPQHF
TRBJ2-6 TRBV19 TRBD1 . TGTGCCAGTAGCGGACAGGGTAGGAACGTCCTGACTTTC CASSGQGRNVLTF
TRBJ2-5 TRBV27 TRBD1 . TGTGCCAGCTCAGTATCCGGGACAGGGGGCTGGGAGACCCAGTACTTC CASSVSGTGGWETQYF
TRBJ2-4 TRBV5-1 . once TGCGCCAGCAGCTTGGAGGTCCAGGCCACCAAAAACATTCAGTACTTC CASSLEVQATKNIQYF
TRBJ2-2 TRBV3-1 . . TGTGCCAGCAGCCCGGGGTTCACCGGGGAGCTGTTTTTT CASSPGFTGELFF
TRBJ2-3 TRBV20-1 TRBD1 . TGCAGCCTCCCTTCGCGACCGGAGGACAGGGAGTACACAGATACGCAGTATTTT CSLPSRPEDREYTDTQYF
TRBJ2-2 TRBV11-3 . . TGTGCCAGCAGCCCGCGGGGTAGCAGGGGTGGAAAAGGGGAGCTGTTTTTT CASSPRGSRGGKGELFF
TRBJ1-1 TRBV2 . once TGTACCAGCAGTGATGTTGGCACTGAAGCTTTCTTT CTSSDVGTEAFF
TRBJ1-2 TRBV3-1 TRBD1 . TGTGCCAGCAGTTCCCCCAGGGGGCGAGTTGGTGGCTACACCTTC CASSSPRGRVGGYTF
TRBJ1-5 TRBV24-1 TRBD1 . TGTGCCACCAGTGAGACAGGGGCGGTCAATCAGCCCCAGCATTTT CATSETGAVNQPQHF
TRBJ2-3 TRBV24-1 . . TGTGCCACCAGTGAACGGGCAATCCGGGGAGATACGCAGTATTTT CATSERAIRGDTQYF
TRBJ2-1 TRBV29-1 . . TGCAGCGCGCGCAGGGGCGCTTACAATGAGCAGTTCTTC CSARRGAYNEQFF
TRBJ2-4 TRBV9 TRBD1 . TGTGCCAGCAGCGCCGGACAGGGCCCACTTCAGTACTTC CASSAGQGPLQYF
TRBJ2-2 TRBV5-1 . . TGCGCCAGCAGCTTGTCCCCTAGAGTCACCGGGGAGCTGTTTTTT CASSLSPRVTGELFF
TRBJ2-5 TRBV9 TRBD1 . TGTGCCAGCAGCGTTGGGGGACAGACGGTGGGAGAGACCCAGTACTTC CASSVGGQTVGETQYF
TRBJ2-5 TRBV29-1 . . TGCAGCGTTGAAGAACAGCAACAAGAGACCCAGTACTTC CSVEEQQQETQYF
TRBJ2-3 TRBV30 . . TGTGCCTGGAGTGTACAAGTTTCAAATACGCAGTATTTT CAWSVQVSNTQYF
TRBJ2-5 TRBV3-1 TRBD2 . TGTGCCAGCAGCCTAAGACTAGCAGCGTACCAAGAGACCCAGTACTTC CASSLRLAAYQETQYF
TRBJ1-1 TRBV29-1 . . TGCAGCAGCGGGACGGCGAACACTGAAGCTTTCTTT CSSGTANTEAFF
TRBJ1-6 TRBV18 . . TGTGCCAGCTCGTGGGGCTCCCAGAATTCACCCCTCCACTTT CASSWGSQNSPLHF
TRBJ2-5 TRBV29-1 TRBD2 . TGCAGCGTTGAAAGGAGGATCCTAGCGGGTGAGACCCAGTACTTC CSVERRILAGETQYF
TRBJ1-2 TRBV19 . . TGTGCCAGTAGTATAAGGGCCGTTTCGCGCGACTATGGCTACACCTTC CASSIRAVSRDYGYTF
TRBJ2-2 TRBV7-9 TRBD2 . TGTGCCAGCAGCCGTATAGGCGGGAGATTGGACACCGGGGAGCTGTTTTTT CASSRIGGRLDTGELFF
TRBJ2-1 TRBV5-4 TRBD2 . TGTGCCAGCAGCTTGGCCTCCGGGACTAGAAGCCATGAGCAGTTCTTC CASSLASGTRSHEQFF
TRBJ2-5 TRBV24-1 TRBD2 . TGTGCCACCAGTGACACCCGGCGGGAGGGGAGGGAGACCCAGTACTTC CATSDTRREGRETQYF
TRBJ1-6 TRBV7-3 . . TGTGCCAGCAGCTTAACCGAGACACCGAATTCACCCCTCCACTTT CASSLTETPNSPLHF
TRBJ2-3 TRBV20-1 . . TGCAGTGCTAGTCCGGGACCAACGCAGTATTTT CSASPGPTQYF
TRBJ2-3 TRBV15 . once TGTGCCACCAGCAGGAGCTTCCTGGGGAAAAGCACAGATACGCAGTATTTT CATSRSFLGKSTDTQYF
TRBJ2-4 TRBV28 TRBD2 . TGTGCCAGCAGTTTATGGTTTACTAGCGACCAGAACATTCAGTACTTC CASSLWFTSDQNIQYF
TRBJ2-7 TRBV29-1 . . TGCAGCGTTGATCGGCTTGGAGGTCCCTACGAGCAGTACTTC CSVDRLGGPYEQYF
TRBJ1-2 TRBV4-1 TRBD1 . TGCGCCAGCAGCCAAGGGACAGGGGGCTATGTGAACTATGGCTACACCTTC CASSQGTGGYVNYGYTF
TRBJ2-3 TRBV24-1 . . TGTGCCACCAGTGCGACGCAGGATACGCAGTATTTT CATSATQDTQYF
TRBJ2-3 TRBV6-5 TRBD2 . TGTGCCAGCAGTATAGCGGGAGGGGGTGATACGCAGTATTTT CASSIAGGGDTQYF
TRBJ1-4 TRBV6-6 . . TGTGCCAGCAGCCCGGGGTTTGGTAATGAAAAACTGTTTTTT CASSPGFGNEKLFF
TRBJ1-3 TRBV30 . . TGTGCCTGGAGGGTTTCGGGGGGAAACACCATATATTTT CAWRVSGGNTIYF
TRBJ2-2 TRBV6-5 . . TGTGCCAGCAGTTCCTTCACCGGGGAGCTGTTTTTT CASSSFTGELFF
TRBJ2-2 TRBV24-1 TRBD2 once TGTGCCACCAGTGAACGGGACTATTCGGGGACCGGGGAGCTGTTTTTT CATSERDYSGTGELFF
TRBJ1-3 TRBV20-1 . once TGCAGTGCTAGAGCCTCTGGAAACACCATATATTTT CSARASGNTIYF
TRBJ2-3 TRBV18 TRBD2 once TGTGCCAGCTCACCATCGGGACTAGCGAGAGATACGCAGTATTTT CASSPSGLARDTQYF
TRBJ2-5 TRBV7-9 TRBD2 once TGTGCCAGCAGCCCGGGACTAGCGGGGGGCTCTAGGAGCAGAGAGACCCAGTACTTC CASSPGLAGGSRSRETQYF